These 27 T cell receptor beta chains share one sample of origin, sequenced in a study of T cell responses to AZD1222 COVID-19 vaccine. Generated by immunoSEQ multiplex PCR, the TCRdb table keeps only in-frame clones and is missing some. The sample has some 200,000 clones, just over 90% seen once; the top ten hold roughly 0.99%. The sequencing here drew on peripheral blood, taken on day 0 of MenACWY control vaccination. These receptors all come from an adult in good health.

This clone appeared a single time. The CDR3 DNA is TGTGCCAGCAGCTTGGATTATAACGGCCCCTACGAGCAGTACTTC. Protein product: CASSLDYNGPYEQYF. The gene calls are TRBV5-4 and TRBJ2-7; the D is unclear. The CDR3 extends over 15 amino acids. Germline CDR1 SGHNT, CDR2 YYREEE (reference sequence). The germline V and J ends were trimmed by 0 bases and 2 bases, with 12 bases remaining between them.

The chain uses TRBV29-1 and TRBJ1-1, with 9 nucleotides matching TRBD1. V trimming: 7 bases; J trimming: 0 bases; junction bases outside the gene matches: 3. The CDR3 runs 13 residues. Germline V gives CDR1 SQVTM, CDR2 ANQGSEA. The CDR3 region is CSGRQGVNTEAFF. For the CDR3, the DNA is TGCAGCGGGAGACAGGGGGTGAACACTGAAGCTTTCTTT.

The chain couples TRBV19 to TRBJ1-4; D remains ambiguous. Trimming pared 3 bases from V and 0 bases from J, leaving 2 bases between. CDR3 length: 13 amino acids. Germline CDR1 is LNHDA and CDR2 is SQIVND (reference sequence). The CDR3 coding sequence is TGTGCCAGTAGTATTGCAACTAATGAAAAACTGTTTTTT. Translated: CASSIATNEKLFF.

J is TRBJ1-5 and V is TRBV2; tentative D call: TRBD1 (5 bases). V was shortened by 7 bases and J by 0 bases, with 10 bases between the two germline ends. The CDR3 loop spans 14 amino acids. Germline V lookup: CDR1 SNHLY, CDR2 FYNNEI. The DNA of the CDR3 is TGTGCCAGCACGACGGGGGGTAGCAATCAGCCCCAGCATTTT. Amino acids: CASTTGGSNQPQHF.

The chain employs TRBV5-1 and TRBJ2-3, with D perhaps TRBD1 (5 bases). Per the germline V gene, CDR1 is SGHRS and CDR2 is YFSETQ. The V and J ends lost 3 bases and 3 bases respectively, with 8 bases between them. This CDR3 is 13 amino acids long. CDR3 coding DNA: TGCGCCAGCAGCTCCCGACAGACAGATACGCAGTATTTT. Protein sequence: CASSSRQTDTQYF. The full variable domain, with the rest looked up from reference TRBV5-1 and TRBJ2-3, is KAGVTQTPRYLIKTRGQQVTLSCSPISGHRSVSWYQQTPGQGLQFLFEYFSETQRNKGNFPGRFSGRQFSNSRSEMNVSTLELGDSALYLCASSSRQTDTQYFGPGTRLTVL.

The CDR3 is CASSQEPQGSNEKLFF. The DNA of the CDR3 is TGCGCCAGCAGCCAAGAGCCACAGGGTTCTAATGAAAAACTGTTTTTT. The gene calls are TRBV4-3 and TRBJ1-4, with D maybe TRBD1 (6 bases). The CDR3 length is 16 residues. CDR1 LGHNA and CDR2 YSLEER come from the germline V gene. V lost 0 bases and J 3 bases, leaving 11 bases between the germline ends.

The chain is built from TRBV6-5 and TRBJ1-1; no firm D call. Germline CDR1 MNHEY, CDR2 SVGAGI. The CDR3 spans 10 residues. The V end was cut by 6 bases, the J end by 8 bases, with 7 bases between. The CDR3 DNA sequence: TGTGCCAGCAGGGTAATAGAAGCTTTCTTT. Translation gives CASRVIEAFF.

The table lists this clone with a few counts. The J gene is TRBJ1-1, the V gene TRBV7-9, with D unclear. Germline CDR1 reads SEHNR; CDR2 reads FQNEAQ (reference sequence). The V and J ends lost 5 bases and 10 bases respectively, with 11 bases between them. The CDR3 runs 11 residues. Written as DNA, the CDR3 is TGTGCCAGCAGCATCCAAGCGATAGCTTTCTTT. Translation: CASSIQAIAFF.

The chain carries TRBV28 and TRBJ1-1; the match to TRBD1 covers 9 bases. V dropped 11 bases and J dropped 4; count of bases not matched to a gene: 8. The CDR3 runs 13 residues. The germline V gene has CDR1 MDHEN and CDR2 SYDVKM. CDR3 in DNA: TGTGCCCACAGGGGGCTAGGGAGCACTGAAGCTTTCTTT. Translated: CAHRGLGSTEAFF.

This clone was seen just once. CDR3 in DNA: TGTGCCAGCAGTTACCTGCCCAGCTCTGGGGCCAACGTCCTGACTTTC. Encoded protein: CASSYLPSSGANVLTF. The rearrangement links TRBV6-2 or TRBV6-3 to TRBJ2-6, with D uncertain. Germline V gene lookup returns CDR1 MNHEY and CDR2 SVGEGT. The CDR3 runs to 16 residues. V lost 2 bases and J 0 bases, leaving 8 bases between the germline ends.

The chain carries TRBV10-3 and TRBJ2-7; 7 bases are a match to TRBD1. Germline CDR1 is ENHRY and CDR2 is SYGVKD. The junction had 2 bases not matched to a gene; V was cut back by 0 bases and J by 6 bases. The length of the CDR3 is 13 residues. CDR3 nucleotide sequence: TGTGCCATCAGTGAGTCGACAGGGACCGAGCAGTACTTC. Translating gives CAISESTGTEQYF.

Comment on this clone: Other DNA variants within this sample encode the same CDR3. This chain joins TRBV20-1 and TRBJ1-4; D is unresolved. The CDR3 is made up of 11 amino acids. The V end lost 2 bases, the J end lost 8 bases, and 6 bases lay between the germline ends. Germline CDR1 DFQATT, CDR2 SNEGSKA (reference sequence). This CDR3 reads CSARHEEKLFF. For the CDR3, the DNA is TGCAGTGCTAGACACGAAGAAAAACTGTTTTTT.

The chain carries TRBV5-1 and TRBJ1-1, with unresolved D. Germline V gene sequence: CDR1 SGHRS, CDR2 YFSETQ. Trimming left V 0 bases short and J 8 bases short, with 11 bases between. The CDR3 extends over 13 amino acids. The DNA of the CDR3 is TGCGCCAGCAGCTTGGCCGGAGTGGCCGAAGCTTTCTTT. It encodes CASSLAGVAEAFF.

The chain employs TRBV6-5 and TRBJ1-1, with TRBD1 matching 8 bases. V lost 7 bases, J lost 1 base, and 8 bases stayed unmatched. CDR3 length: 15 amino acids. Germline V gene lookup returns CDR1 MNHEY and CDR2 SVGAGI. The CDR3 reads CASKRRQGQNTEAFF. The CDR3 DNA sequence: TGTGCCAGCAAGAGAAGACAGGGGCAGAACACTGAAGCTTTCTTT.

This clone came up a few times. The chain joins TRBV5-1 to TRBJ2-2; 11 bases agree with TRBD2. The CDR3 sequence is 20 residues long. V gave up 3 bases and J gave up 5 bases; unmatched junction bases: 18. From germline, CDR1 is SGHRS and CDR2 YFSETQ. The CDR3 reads CASSSGTRLAGPLRTGELFF. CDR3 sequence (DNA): TGCGCCAGCAGCTCCGGCACTCGACTAGCGGGGCCCCTCCGTACCGGGGAGCTGTTTTTT.

CDR3 residues: CASSFSGTTYGYTF. CDR3 in DNA: TGTGCCAGCAGTTTTTCCGGGACTACCTATGGCTACACCTTC. The rearrangement joins TRBV27 to TRBJ1-2, with TRBD1 as a possible D gene (5 bases). Germline V gives CDR1 MNHEY, CDR2 SMNVEV (reference sequence). The CDR3 runs to 14 residues. Trimming took 3 bases from V and 4 from J, leaving 12 bases between them.

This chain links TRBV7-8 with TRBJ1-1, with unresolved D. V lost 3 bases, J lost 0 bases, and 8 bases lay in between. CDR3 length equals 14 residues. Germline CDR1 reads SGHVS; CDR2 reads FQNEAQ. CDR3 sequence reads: CASSLATLNTEAFF. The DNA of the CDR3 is TGTGCCAGCAGCTTGGCAACCTTGAACACTGAAGCTTTCTTT.

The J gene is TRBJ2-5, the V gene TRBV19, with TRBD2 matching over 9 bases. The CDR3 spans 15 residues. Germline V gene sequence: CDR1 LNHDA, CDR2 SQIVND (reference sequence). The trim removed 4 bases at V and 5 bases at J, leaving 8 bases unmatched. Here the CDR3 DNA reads TGTGCCAGTAGTACAGGACTAGCGCTTGGGGAGACCCAGTACTTC. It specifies CASSTGLALGETQYF.

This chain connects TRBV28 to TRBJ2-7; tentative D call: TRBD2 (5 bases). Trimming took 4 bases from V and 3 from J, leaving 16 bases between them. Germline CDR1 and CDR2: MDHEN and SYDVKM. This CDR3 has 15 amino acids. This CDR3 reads CASSSQGLSSYEQYF. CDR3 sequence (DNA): TGTGCCAGCAGTTCTCAAGGACTGTCCAGCTACGAGCAGTACTTC.

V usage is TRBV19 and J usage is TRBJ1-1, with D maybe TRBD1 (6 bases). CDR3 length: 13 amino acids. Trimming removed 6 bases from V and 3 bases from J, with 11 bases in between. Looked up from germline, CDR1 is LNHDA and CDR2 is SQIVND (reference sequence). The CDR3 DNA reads TGTGCCAGTAGGGGGGCAGCCGACACTGAAGCTTTCTTT. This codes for CASRGAADTEAFF.

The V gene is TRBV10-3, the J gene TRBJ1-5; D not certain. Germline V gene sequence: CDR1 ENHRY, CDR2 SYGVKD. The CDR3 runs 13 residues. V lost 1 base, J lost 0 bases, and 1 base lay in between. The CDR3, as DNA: TGTGCCATCAGTGAGTATAGCAATCAGCCCCAGCATTTT. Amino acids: CAISEYSNQPQHF.

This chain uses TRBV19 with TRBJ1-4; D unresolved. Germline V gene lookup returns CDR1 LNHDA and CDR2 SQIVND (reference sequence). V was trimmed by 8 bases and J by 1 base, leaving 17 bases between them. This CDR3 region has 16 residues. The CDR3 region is CASSLFSQRTNEKLFF. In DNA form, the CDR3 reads TGTGCCAGTTCCCTTTTCTCTCAGAGAACTAATGAAAAACTGTTTTTT.

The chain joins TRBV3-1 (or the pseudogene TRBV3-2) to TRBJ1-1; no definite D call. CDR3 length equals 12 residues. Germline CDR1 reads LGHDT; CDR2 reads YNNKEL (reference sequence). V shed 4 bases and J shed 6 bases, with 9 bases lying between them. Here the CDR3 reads CASSPNGAEAFF. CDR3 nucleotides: TGTGCCAGCAGCCCTAACGGGGCTGAAGCTTTCTTT.

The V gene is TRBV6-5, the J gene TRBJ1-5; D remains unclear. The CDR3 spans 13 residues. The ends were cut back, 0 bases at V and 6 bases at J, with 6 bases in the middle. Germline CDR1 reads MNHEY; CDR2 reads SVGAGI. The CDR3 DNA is TGTGCCAGCAGTTACTCGATCAGTCAGCCCCAGCATTTT. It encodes CASSYSISQPQHF.

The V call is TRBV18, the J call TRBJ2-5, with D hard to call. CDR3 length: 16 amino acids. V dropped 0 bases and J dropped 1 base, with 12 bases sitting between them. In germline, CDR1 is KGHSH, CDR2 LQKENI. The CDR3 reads CASSPPFAKIQETQYF. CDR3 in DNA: TGTGCCAGCTCACCACCGTTCGCAAAGATCCAAGAGACCCAGTACTTC.

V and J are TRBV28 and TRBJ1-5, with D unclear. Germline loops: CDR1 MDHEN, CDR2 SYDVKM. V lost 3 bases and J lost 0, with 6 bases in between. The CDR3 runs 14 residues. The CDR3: CASSFPYSNQPQHF. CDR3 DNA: TGTGCCAGCAGTTTCCCCTATAGCAATCAGCCCCAGCATTTT.

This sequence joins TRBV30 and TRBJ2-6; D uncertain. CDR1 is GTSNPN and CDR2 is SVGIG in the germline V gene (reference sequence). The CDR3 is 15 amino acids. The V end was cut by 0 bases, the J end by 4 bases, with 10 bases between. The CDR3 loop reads CAWSVGSAGANVLTF. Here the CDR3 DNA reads TGTGCCTGGAGTGTAGGAAGTGCGGGGGCCAACGTCCTGACTTTC.